The 16 T cell receptor beta chains listed next were all sequenced from one sample in a study of OX40 agonist ivuxolimab in advanced cancers. Sequenced by immunoSEQ multiplex PCR; TCRdb stores in-frame clones only, minus some. Among over 60,000 clones listed, roughly 83% were seen once. This material consisted of CD4+ or CD8+ T cells sorted from blood, taken in a trial of the OX40 agonist ivuxolimab. The receptor set was obtained from an adult with an advanced solid tumor such as melanoma, head and neck, liver or kidney cancer.

The chain combines TRBV11-2 with TRBJ2-2, with D possibly TRBD1 on 5 matching bases. CDR1 and CDR2 (germline): SGHAT, FQNNGV. This CDR3 region has 13 residues. Deletions cut 5 bases from V and 7 bases from J, with 11 bases between. The CDR3 is CASSEAGIGELFF. The CDR3 coding sequence is TGTGCCAGCAGCGAGGCAGGGATCGGGGAGCTGTTTTTT.

This chain links TRBV27 with TRBJ2-3, with D possibly TRBD1 on 6 matching bases. The V and J ends lost 2 bases and 7 bases respectively, with 19 bases between them. Germline V gene data show CDR1 as MNHEY and CDR2 as SMNVEV (reference sequence). This CDR3 contains 16 residues. CDR3: CASSLTGTQDTNTQYF. The CDR3 nucleotides are TGTGCCAGCAGTTTAACTGGGACACAGGACACCAATACGCAGTATTTT.

The gene calls are TRBV28 and TRBJ2-6; D is uncertain. Per the germline V gene, CDR1 is MDHEN and CDR2 is SYDVKM. CDR3 size: 11 residues. Trimming removed 8 bases from V and 4 bases from J, with 3 bases in between. The CDR3 bases are TGTGCCAGCGGCGGGGCCAACGTCCTGACTTTC. Residues: CASGGANVLTF.

The chain joins TRBV19 to TRBJ2-7; 7 bases line up with TRBD2. The CDR3 totals 14 residues. CDR1 is LNHDA and CDR2 is SQIVND in the germline V gene (reference sequence). V lost 3 bases to trimming and J lost 2 bases; unmatched junction nucleotides: 4. CDR3 DNA sequence: TGTGCCAGTAGTATCCGGGGGGATACCTACGAGCAGTACTTC. This encodes CASSIRGDTYEQYF.

This clone was counted once. This chain connects TRBV7-2 to TRBJ2-7; 14 bases are a match to TRBD2. Germline-derived CDR1 and CDR2 are SGHTA and FQGNSA. The CDR3 has 15 amino acids. V shed 5 bases and J 5 bases; nucleotides not matched to a gene: 5. CDR3: CASSRGLAGAHEQYF. As DNA, the CDR3 is TGTGCCAGCAGCCGGGGACTAGCGGGAGCCCACGAGCAGTACTTC.

The V call is TRBV5-4, the J call TRBJ2-2; 8 nucleotides match TRBD1. Per the germline V gene, CDR1 is SGHNT and CDR2 is YYREEE (reference sequence). With 4 bases clipped from V and 4 bases from J, the junction kept 6 bases outside the gene matches. CDR3 length equals 15 residues. The CDR3 protein is CASSQRQGATGELFF. CDR3 DNA sequence: TGTGCCAGCAGCCAGCGCCAGGGGGCCACCGGGGAGCTGTTTTTT. Full variable domain (missing parts from reference TRBV5-4 and TRBJ2-2): ETGVTQSPTHLIKTRGQQVTLRCSSQSGHNTVSWYQQALGQGPQFIFQYYREEENGRGNFPPRFSGLQFPNYSSELNVNALELDDSALYLCASSQRQGATGELFFGEGSRLTVL.

The chain is built from TRBV28 and TRBJ1-6; D not certain. The germline gives CDR1 MDHEN, CDR2 SYDVKM. V shed 5 bases and J shed 3 bases, with 20 bases lying between them. The CDR3 extends over 18 amino acids. The CDR3 region has the DNA TGTGCCAGCAGTCCATACAAGATGACGGGTATCTATAATTCACCCCTCCACTTT. This gives the protein CASSPYKMTGIYNSPLHF.

The chain combines TRBV11-2 with TRBJ1-1, with TRBD1 matching over 9 bases. Trimming at V came to 3 bases and at J to 5 bases, leaving 13 bases not matched to a gene. Germline V CDR1 and CDR2: SGHAT, FQNNGV. The CDR3 spans 17 residues. CDR3 DNA sequence: TGTGCCAGCAGCTTGTGGGGACAGGGCCGCCTCGGGACTGAAGCTTTCTTT. Protein product: CASSLWGQGRLGTEAFF.

The genes are TRBV19 and TRBJ2-5, with D perhaps TRBD1 (6 bases). The length of the CDR3 is 14 residues. V shed 5 bases and J shed 1 base, with 11 bases lying between them. The germline V gene encodes CDR1 LNHDA and CDR2 SQIVND (reference sequence). The CDR3 coding sequence is TGTGCCAGTAGTTCCACAGGGATCCAAGAGACCCAGTACTTC. This translates into CASSSTGIQETQYF.

This clone was seen a handful of times. This rearrangement joins TRBV11-2 to TRBJ1-2, with D tentatively TRBD1 (5 bases). V was clipped by 1 base and J by 7 bases, with 25 bases between them. CDR1 is SGHAT, CDR2 FQNNGV, per germline. The CDR3 sequence is 18 residues long. This CDR3 reads CASSLGQGGFVGVGGYTF. The CDR3 DNA reads TGTGCCAGCAGCTTAGGCCAGGGAGGCTTCGTGGGTGTTGGTGGCTACACCTTC.

The chain has TRBV2 and TRBJ1-2, with TRBD1 identical over 7 bases. Germline CDR1 is SNHLY and CDR2 is FYNNEI. This CDR3 contains 14 residues. Trimming took 2 bases from V and 6 from J; bases not matched to a gene: 6. The CDR3 DNA reads TGTGCCAGCAGTGAATCCAGGGGGTCCGATGGCTACACCTTC. Its protein is CASSESRGSDGYTF.

The CDR3 DNA is TGTGCCAGCAGCTCCAAAGGGAGGGGACTCAGCAATCAGCCCCAGCATTTT. Protein product: CASSSKGRGLSNQPQHF. The chain is built from TRBV7-2 and TRBJ1-5; possible D gene TRBD1, 5 bases. The germline V gene encodes CDR1 SGHTA and CDR2 FQGNSA. This CDR3 comprises 17 residues. Deletions cut 4 bases from V and 1 base from J, with 17 bases between.

This clone was counted between two and nine times. This chain links TRBV30 with TRBJ2-2; tentative D call: TRBD1 (6 bases). Germline loops: CDR1 GTSNPN, CDR2 SVGIG (reference sequence). V gave up 8 bases and J gave up 6 bases, with 19 bases separating them. The CDR3 consists of 14 residues. As DNA, the CDR3 is TGTGCCCAGCATACAGGGTCAATGGCCGGGGAGCTGTTTTTT. Protein sequence: CAQHTGSMAGELFF.

The chain uses TRBV12-5 and TRBJ1-1; D is undetermined. The length of the CDR3 is 15 residues. The germline CDR1 and CDR2 sequences are LGHNT and FRNRAP. The V gene lost 0 bases and the J gene lost 4 bases, with 12 bases spanning the gap. CDR3 nucleotides: TGTGCTAGTGGTTTGGTAGTCGACACACTCACTGAAGCTTTCTTT. Translating it yields CASGLVVDTLTEAFF.

The V and J genes are TRBV28 and TRBJ2-7, with D unresolved. The germline V and J ends were trimmed by 6 bases and 4 bases, with 7 bases remaining between them. Germline CDR1 reads MDHEN; CDR2 reads SYDVKM. This CDR3 has 11 residues. CDR3 DNA sequence: TGTGCCAGCAGGACTCTTTACGAGCAGTACTTC. This sequence encodes CASRTLYEQYF.

This chain links TRBV29-1 with TRBJ2-7, with a possible D match to TRBD1 (6 bases). Between the trimmed V and J ends, which lost 3 bases and 0 bases, there was a span of 18 bases. Germline CDR1 reads SQVTM; CDR2 reads ANQGSEA. CDR3 length equals 16 residues. CDR3 DNA: TGCAGCGTTGAGTTCTCCGGGACACTTGGCTCCTACGAGCAGTACTTC. Translation: CSVEFSGTLGSYEQYF.